This T cell receptor (beta chain) came from a study of control samples from healthy donors and cancer patients. Some clones are missing from TCRdb's copy, which holds only in-frame ones; the method was immunoSEQ multiplex PCR. The sample yields tens of thousands of clones, approximately 88% seen once. This CDR3 region has 16 residues. The germline gives CDR1 MRHNA, CDR2 SNTAGT. V was pared by 2 bases and J by 5 bases, with 6 bases of the junction left unmatched. The chain links TRBV6-4 to TRBJ2-1; TRBD2 matches at 10 bases. Sequenced material: PBMCs. The sequence came from a woman aged 50 to 60 with colorectal cancer. The CDR3 loop reads CASSDPAGGLHNEQFF. CDR3 sequence (DNA): TGTGCCAGCAGTGACCCAGCGGGGGGGCTCCACAATGAGCAGTTCTTC.